The sequence of this T cell receptor (beta chain) was determined in a study of prognosis after radiotherapy for stage I lung cancer. Study-level information: Patients (around 13 men, five or six women) were aged roughly 50 to 84, median approximately 71 years.

Each of two time points yielded roughly 6.4 milliliters of peripheral venous blood. Overall study findings and caveats: Shannon entropy after stereotactic body radiation therapy was lower in patients who developed distant metastases.

This clonotype was picked up many times. Its antigen is unidentified. TCR beta CDR3 was amplified from genomic DNA by two-round multiplex PCR. Primers targeting each individual TRBV and TRBJ gene were applied in first-round PCR. Via MiXCR, TCRdb re-called the multiplex PCR reads, giving one row per CDR3 protein. Seen here are some 25,000 distinct CDR3 sequences, 35% to 40% observed once, and the top ten hold less than 70%. The sample consisted of PBMCs, taken before or after stereotactic body radiation therapy (not recorded which). The receptor comes from a donor at least 50 years old with non-small cell lung cancer.

CDR3 nucleotides: TGTGCCTGGAGTGCGGGCAGACTCTACGAGCAGTACTTC. Its protein is CAWSAGRLYEQYF. This chain links TRBV30 with TRBJ2-7; D is unresolved. V shed 1 base and J shed 3 bases, with 10 bases lying between them. CDR1 and CDR2 from the germline V gene are GTSNPN and SVGIG (reference sequence). The CDR3 extends over 13 amino acids.